Listed below are T cell receptor beta chains from one sample, sequenced in a study of cytomegalovirus exposure and HLA in healthy donors. Assay used: immunoSEQ multiplex PCR; TCRdb lists only in-frame clones, some missing. The sample yields 150,000 to 200,000 clones, more than 70% seen once. The sample was PBMCs. These receptor sequences come from a woman aged 40 to 55 in good health and CMV-seropositive. Each CDR3 is given with its conserved first and last residue. Each record gives: D gene, J gene, V gene, clone size, CDR3 DNA, CDR3 protein. D genes are given only for firm matches. Only some rows state a clone size, as once, few, many or a class for expanded clones.

d_call: -; j_call: TRBJ2-1; v_call: TRBV6-5; clone_size: -; cdr3_nt: TGTGCCAGCAGACGGGACTCCCACAATGAGCAGTTCTTC; cdr3_aa: CASRRDSHNEQFF
d_call: TRBD2; j_call: TRBJ2-5; v_call: TRBV7-3; clone_size: -; cdr3_nt: TGTGCCAGCAGGGGCGCCGGACTAGCGGGAAGAGAGACCCAGTACTTC; cdr3_aa: CASRGAGLAGRETQYF
d_call: TRBD1; j_call: TRBJ2-7; v_call: TRBV27; clone_size: -; cdr3_nt: TGTGCCAGCAGGGATCAGACAGGGGGAAGGTACGAGCAGTACTTC; cdr3_aa: CASRDQTGGRYEQYF
d_call: TRBD1; j_call: TRBJ2-7; v_call: TRBV6-1; clone_size: -; cdr3_nt: TGTGCCAGCAGTGAAGCTAGGACAGGGGGCTACGAGCAGTACTTC; cdr3_aa: CASSEARTGGYEQYF
d_call: TRBD2; j_call: TRBJ2-7; v_call: TRBV30; clone_size: once; cdr3_nt: TGTGCCTGGAGTGTACCCCGACTAGCGGCCTACGAGCAGTACTTC; cdr3_aa: CAWSVPRLAAYEQYF
d_call: TRBD1; j_call: TRBJ1-1; v_call: TRBV28; clone_size: few; cdr3_nt: TGTGCCAGCAGTTTACGTACAGGGGATGCTTTCTTT; cdr3_aa: CASSLRTGDAFF
d_call: -; j_call: TRBJ2-5; v_call: TRBV7-2; clone_size: few; cdr3_nt: TGTGCCAGCAGCCCCCAAAGACTAGTATACGAGACCCAGTACTTC; cdr3_aa: CASSPQRLVYETQYF
d_call: -; j_call: TRBJ2-1; v_call: TRBV19; clone_size: -; cdr3_nt: TGTGCCAGTAGGGAGGGCACCGGCTGGTTCTTC; cdr3_aa: CASREGTGWFF
d_call: TRBD1; j_call: TRBJ1-2; v_call: TRBV7-9; clone_size: -; cdr3_nt: TGTGCCAGCAGCGGGGGACAGGAGGACTATGGCTACACCTTC; cdr3_aa: CASSGGQEDYGYTF
d_call: -; j_call: TRBJ1-4; v_call: TRBV2; clone_size: -; cdr3_nt: TGTGCCAGCAGTGATGGCCGGGGTGTGGAAAAACTGTTTTTT; cdr3_aa: CASSDGRGVEKLFF
d_call: TRBD2; j_call: TRBJ2-7; v_call: TRBV6-5; clone_size: -; cdr3_nt: TGTGCCAGCAGCCCCTCAAGCGGGGCTTACGAGCAGTACTTC; cdr3_aa: CASSPSSGAYEQYF
d_call: -; j_call: TRBJ1-1; v_call: TRBV7-9; clone_size: once; cdr3_nt: TGTGCCAGCACCCTAGGGGGAGGGAGGGGAGGCACTGAAGCTTTCTTT; cdr3_aa: CASTLGGGRGGTEAFF
d_call: -; j_call: TRBJ2-5; v_call: TRBV5-1; clone_size: -; cdr3_nt: TGCGCCAGCAGCTTTTTCCTCGGACAACAAGAGACCCAGTACTTC; cdr3_aa: CASSFFLGQQETQYF
d_call: -; j_call: TRBJ1-3; v_call: TRBV2; clone_size: -; cdr3_nt: TGTGCCAGCAGTGAACGCCAACGCGCGGGAAACACCATATATTTT; cdr3_aa: CASSERQRAGNTIYF
d_call: -; j_call: TRBJ2-1; v_call: TRBV4-1; clone_size: few; cdr3_nt: TGCGCCAGCAGGCGTCTAGCGTTTACCTACAATGAGCAGTTCTTC; cdr3_aa: CASRRLAFTYNEQFF
d_call: -; j_call: TRBJ2-7; v_call: TRBV5-1; clone_size: -; cdr3_nt: TGCGCCAGCAGCTTGCTAGGGGCCCCCTACGAGCAGTACTTC; cdr3_aa: CASSLLGAPYEQYF
d_call: TRBD2; j_call: TRBJ2-1; v_call: TRBV5-1; clone_size: -; cdr3_nt: TGCGCCAGCAGCTTGGCTAGCGGGATTGTATATGAGCAGTTCTTC; cdr3_aa: CASSLASGIVYEQFF
d_call: -; j_call: TRBJ2-3; v_call: TRBV28; clone_size: few; cdr3_nt: TGTGCCAGCAGTTCTACGTTAAAGGGGCTGACAGATACGCAGTATTTT; cdr3_aa: CASSSTLKGLTDTQYF
d_call: -; j_call: TRBJ1-4; v_call: TRBV7-8; clone_size: -; cdr3_nt: TGTGCCAGCAGCTTACAGCGGGGGGTTGAAAAACTGTTTTTT; cdr3_aa: CASSLQRGVEKLFF
d_call: -; j_call: TRBJ1-5; v_call: TRBV7-2; clone_size: -; cdr3_nt: TGTGCCAGCAGCTTAGAAGCAGGTCAGCCCCAGCATTTT; cdr3_aa: CASSLEAGQPQHF
d_call: -; j_call: TRBJ2-2; v_call: TRBV19; clone_size: -; cdr3_nt: TGTGCCAGTAGTATCCCCAGGGGAAGGCTCACCGGGGAGCTGTTTTTT; cdr3_aa: CASSIPRGRLTGELFF
d_call: -; j_call: TRBJ2-2; v_call: TRBV5-1; clone_size: -; cdr3_nt: TGCGCCAGCAGCCCTCGGGGTAGCTCGACCGGGGAGCTGTTTTTT; cdr3_aa: CASSPRGSSTGELFF
d_call: TRBD1; j_call: TRBJ1-2; v_call: TRBV18; clone_size: once; cdr3_nt: TGTGCCAGCTCACCACAGCGGGACAGGGGGATCGGCTCATATGGCTACACCTTC; cdr3_aa: CASSPQRDRGIGSYGYTF
d_call: -; j_call: TRBJ2-7; v_call: TRBV6-5; clone_size: -; cdr3_nt: TGTGCCAGCAGTAAACCGGGTCCCTCCCCCTACGAGCAGTACTTC; cdr3_aa: CASSKPGPSPYEQYF
d_call: -; j_call: TRBJ2-3; v_call: TRBV15; clone_size: -; cdr3_nt: TGTGCCACCAGCAGTTCCAGGGATACGCAGTATTTT; cdr3_aa: CATSSSRDTQYF
d_call: TRBD1; j_call: TRBJ1-5; v_call: TRBV6-1; clone_size: -; cdr3_nt: TGTGCCAGCAGTGAATGGTGGACAGGGGAAATCCGCAATCAGCCCCAGCATTTT; cdr3_aa: CASSEWWTGEIRNQPQHF
d_call: TRBD1; j_call: TRBJ2-1; v_call: TRBV5-3; clone_size: -; cdr3_nt: TGTGCCAGAAGCCCGGACAGGGAATACTACAATGAGCAGTTCTTC; cdr3_aa: CARSPDREYYNEQFF
d_call: TRBD1; j_call: TRBJ2-7; v_call: TRBV6-5; clone_size: -; cdr3_nt: TGTGCCAGCAGTACCGGGACAGGCTACGAGCAGTACTTC; cdr3_aa: CASSTGTGYEQYF
d_call: -; j_call: TRBJ2-7; v_call: TRBV27; clone_size: -; cdr3_nt: TGTGCCAGCAGTTTATCGCAGGGGTCGACCTACGAGCAGTACTTC; cdr3_aa: CASSLSQGSTYEQYF
d_call: TRBD1; j_call: TRBJ1-5; v_call: TRBV19; clone_size: -; cdr3_nt: TGTGCCAGTAGTACTGGACAGGGTGGACAGCCCCAGCATTTT; cdr3_aa: CASSTGQGGQPQHF
d_call: -; j_call: TRBJ1-2; v_call: TRBV5-1; clone_size: -; cdr3_nt: TGCGCCAGCAGCTTGGATCTAATCTATGGCTACACCTTC; cdr3_aa: CASSLDLIYGYTF
d_call: -; j_call: TRBJ1-4; v_call: TRBV5-4; clone_size: few; cdr3_nt: TGTGCCAGCAGCGTGGACGGTGAAAAACTGTTTTTT; cdr3_aa: CASSVDGEKLFF
d_call: TRBD2; j_call: TRBJ2-7; v_call: TRBV2; clone_size: -; cdr3_nt: TGTGCCAGTATAGGGACTAGCGACTCCTACGAGCAGTACTTC; cdr3_aa: CASIGTSDSYEQYF
d_call: TRBD1; j_call: TRBJ2-5; v_call: TRBV27; clone_size: -; cdr3_nt: TGTGCCAGCAGTGACACAGGGGGCAGTCAGACCCAGTACTTC; cdr3_aa: CASSDTGGSQTQYF
d_call: -; j_call: TRBJ2-7; v_call: TRBV7-8; clone_size: -; cdr3_nt: TGTGCCAGCAGCTTTCGGGGTGCTACCTACGAGCAGTACTTC; cdr3_aa: CASSFRGATYEQYF
d_call: -; j_call: TRBJ1-4; v_call: TRBV6-1; clone_size: -; cdr3_nt: TGTGCCAGCACCTCGTCAGGGCGAGAAAAACTGTTTTTT; cdr3_aa: CASTSSGREKLFF
d_call: TRBD2; j_call: TRBJ2-1; v_call: TRBV2; clone_size: -; cdr3_nt: TGTGCCAGCATGGAGCGGGGCAACTACAATGAGCAGTTCTTC; cdr3_aa: CASMERGNYNEQFF
d_call: -; j_call: TRBJ1-1; v_call: TRBV9; clone_size: -; cdr3_nt: TGTGCCAGCAGCGTAGGAGCAGGGGAGGGAACTGAAGCTTTCTTT; cdr3_aa: CASSVGAGEGTEAFF
d_call: -; j_call: TRBJ1-2; v_call: TRBV10-3; clone_size: -; cdr3_nt: TGTGCCATCGGGGCTGGAGCTAACTATGGCTACACCTTC; cdr3_aa: CAIGAGANYGYTF
d_call: TRBD1; j_call: TRBJ2-5; v_call: TRBV5-6; clone_size: -; cdr3_nt: TGTGCCAGCAGCCTACAGGGGGCGAAAGAGACCCAGTACTTC; cdr3_aa: CASSLQGAKETQYF
d_call: TRBD2; j_call: TRBJ2-2; v_call: TRBV29-1; clone_size: -; cdr3_nt: TGCAGCTCACGGGTAGCGGGAGACACCGGGGAGCTGTTTTTT; cdr3_aa: CSSRVAGDTGELFF
d_call: -; j_call: TRBJ1-1; v_call: TRBV29-1; clone_size: -; cdr3_nt: TGCAGCGTTGAAGGTCCGGGGAACACTGAAGCTTTCTTT; cdr3_aa: CSVEGPGNTEAFF
d_call: -; j_call: TRBJ2-1; v_call: TRBV15; clone_size: -; cdr3_nt: TGTGCCACCAGCAGAGAGAGAGTCGGTGAGCAGTTCTTC; cdr3_aa: CATSRERVGEQFF
d_call: -; j_call: TRBJ2-3; v_call: TRBV18; clone_size: -; cdr3_nt: TGTGCCAGCTCACCGGGGAGGTCCACAGATACGCAGTATTTT; cdr3_aa: CASSPGRSTDTQYF
d_call: -; j_call: TRBJ1-3; v_call: TRBV29-1; clone_size: -; cdr3_nt: TGCAGCGTTGAAGATTCAGTCTCTGGAAACACCATATATTTT; cdr3_aa: CSVEDSVSGNTIYF
d_call: TRBD2; j_call: TRBJ2-5; v_call: TRBV18; clone_size: -; cdr3_nt: TGTGCCAGCTCACCACGAGGACTAGCGGGAGTTGGACGCCAAGAGACCCAGTACTTC; cdr3_aa: CASSPRGLAGVGRQETQYF
d_call: -; j_call: TRBJ2-7; v_call: TRBV30; clone_size: -; cdr3_nt: TGTGCCTGGAGTCGCAGGGGATACGAGCAGTACTTC; cdr3_aa: CAWSRRGYEQYF
d_call: -; j_call: TRBJ2-2; v_call: TRBV7-3; clone_size: -; cdr3_nt: TGTGCCAGCAGCCCCCAAGGCGGAACCGGGGAGCTGTTTTTT; cdr3_aa: CASSPQGGTGELFF
d_call: TRBD1; j_call: TRBJ1-5; v_call: TRBV7-9; clone_size: -; cdr3_nt: TGTGCCAGCAGCTTAGCGGGACAGGGGAATCAGCCCCAGCATTTT; cdr3_aa: CASSLAGQGNQPQHF
d_call: TRBD1; j_call: TRBJ2-1; v_call: TRBV19; clone_size: few; cdr3_nt: TGTGCCAGTAGTCGAGGAGGGGACAGGGGCAGAAGTCGTTCCTACAATGAGCAGTTCTTC; cdr3_aa: CASSRGGDRGRSRSYNEQFF
d_call: -; j_call: TRBJ2-7; v_call: TRBV4-2; clone_size: few; cdr3_nt: TGTGCCAGCAGTCCTTACCCTGGACAAGGCTACGAGCAGTACTTC; cdr3_aa: CASSPYPGQGYEQYF
d_call: TRBD2; j_call: TRBJ2-3; v_call: TRBV7-3; clone_size: once; cdr3_nt: TGTGCCAGCAGCTTACCTAGCGGGAACGTAGATACGCAGTATTTT; cdr3_aa: CASSLPSGNVDTQYF
d_call: -; j_call: TRBJ2-7; v_call: TRBV10-1; clone_size: -; cdr3_nt: TGCGCCAGCAGTGAGTCTGCCCAGGGCGGCGAGCAGTACTTC; cdr3_aa: CASSESAQGGEQYF
d_call: TRBD2; j_call: TRBJ2-5; v_call: TRBV6-4; clone_size: -; cdr3_nt: TGTGCCAGCAGTTTCTCACTAGCGGGAGCTCTAGGAGAGACCCAGTACTTC; cdr3_aa: CASSFSLAGALGETQYF